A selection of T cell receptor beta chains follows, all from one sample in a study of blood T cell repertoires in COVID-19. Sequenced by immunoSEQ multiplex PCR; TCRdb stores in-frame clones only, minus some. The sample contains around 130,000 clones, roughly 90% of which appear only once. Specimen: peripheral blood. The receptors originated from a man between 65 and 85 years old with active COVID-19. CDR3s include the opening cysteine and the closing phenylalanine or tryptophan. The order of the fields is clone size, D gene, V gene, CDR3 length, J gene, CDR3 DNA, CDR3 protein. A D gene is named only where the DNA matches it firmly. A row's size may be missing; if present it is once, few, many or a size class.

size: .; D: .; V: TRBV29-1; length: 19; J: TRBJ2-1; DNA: TGCAGCGTCCCAAAATGGATCCCAGGGTTCCAACGGACATACAATGAGCAGTTCTTC; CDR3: CSVPKWIPGFQRTYNEQFF
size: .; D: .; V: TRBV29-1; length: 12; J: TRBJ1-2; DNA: TGCAGCGTCGTCCAGGGAGGTGATGGCTACACCTTC; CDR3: CSVVQGGDGYTF
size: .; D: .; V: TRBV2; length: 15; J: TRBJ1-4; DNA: TGTGCCAGCAGTGACAGGGCTGCAACTAATGAAAAACTGTTTTTT; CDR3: CASSDRAATNEKLFF
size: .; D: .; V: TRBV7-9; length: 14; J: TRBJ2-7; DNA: TGTGCCAGCAGCTTATACGGCCTGGAGGAAGATCAGTACTTC; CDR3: CASSLYGLEEDQYF
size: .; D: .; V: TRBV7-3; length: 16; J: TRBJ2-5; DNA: TGTGCCAGCAGCTTAGGGTCAGGGCCGCAATTGGAGACCCAGTACTTC; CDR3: CASSLGSGPQLETQYF
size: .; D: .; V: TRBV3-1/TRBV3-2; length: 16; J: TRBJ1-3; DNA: TGTGCCAGCAGTAGGCACAGGGAGAGCTCTGGAAACACCATATATTTT; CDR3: CASSRHRESSGNTIYF
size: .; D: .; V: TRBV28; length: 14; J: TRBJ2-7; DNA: TGTGCCAGCAGTTTTCAGGGTAAGGTTCACGAGCAGTACTTC; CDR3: CASSFQGKVHEQYF
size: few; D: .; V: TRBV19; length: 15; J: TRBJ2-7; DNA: TGTGCCAGTAGTGAAGACTTTGGAGGCTCCTACGAGCAGTACTTC; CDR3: CASSEDFGGSYEQYF
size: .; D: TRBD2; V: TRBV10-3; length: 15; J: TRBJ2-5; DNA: TGTGCCATCAGTGAGTCAGTAGCGGGAGACGAGACCCAGTACTTC; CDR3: CAISESVAGDETQYF
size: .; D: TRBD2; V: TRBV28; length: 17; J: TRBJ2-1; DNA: TGTGCCAGCAGTGCGACTAGCGGGAGGTATAAGGAGAATGAGCAGTTCTTC; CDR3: CASSATSGRYKENEQFF
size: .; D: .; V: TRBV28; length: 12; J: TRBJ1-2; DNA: TGTGCTCTGGAGGGGCAGAACTATGGCTACACCTTC; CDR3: CALEGQNYGYTF
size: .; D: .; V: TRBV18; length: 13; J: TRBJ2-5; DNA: TGTGCCAGCTCACCGGGGCAGGGGGAGACCCAGTACTTC; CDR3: CASSPGQGETQYF
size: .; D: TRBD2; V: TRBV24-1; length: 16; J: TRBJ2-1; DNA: TGTGCCACCAGTGTCTCAGCACGCGGGAGGGAGGGTGAGCAGTTCTTC; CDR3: CATSVSARGREGEQFF
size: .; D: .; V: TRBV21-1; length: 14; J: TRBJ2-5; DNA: TGTGCCAGCAGCAAAAGGAGACTCCAAGAGACCCAGTACTTC; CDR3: CASSKRRLQETQYF
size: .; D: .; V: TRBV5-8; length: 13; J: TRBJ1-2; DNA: TGTGCCAGCAGCTCCGCTGGGGAGGATGGCTACACCTTC; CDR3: CASSSAGEDGYTF
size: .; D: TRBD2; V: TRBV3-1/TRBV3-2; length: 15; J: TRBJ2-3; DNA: TGTGCCAGCAGCCCTGGGACTAGCGGCACAGATACGCAGTATTTT; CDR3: CASSPGTSGTDTQYF
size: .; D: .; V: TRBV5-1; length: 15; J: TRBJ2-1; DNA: TGCGCCAGCAGCGTGACAGGAACATCCTACAATGAGCAGTTCTTC; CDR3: CASSVTGTSYNEQFF